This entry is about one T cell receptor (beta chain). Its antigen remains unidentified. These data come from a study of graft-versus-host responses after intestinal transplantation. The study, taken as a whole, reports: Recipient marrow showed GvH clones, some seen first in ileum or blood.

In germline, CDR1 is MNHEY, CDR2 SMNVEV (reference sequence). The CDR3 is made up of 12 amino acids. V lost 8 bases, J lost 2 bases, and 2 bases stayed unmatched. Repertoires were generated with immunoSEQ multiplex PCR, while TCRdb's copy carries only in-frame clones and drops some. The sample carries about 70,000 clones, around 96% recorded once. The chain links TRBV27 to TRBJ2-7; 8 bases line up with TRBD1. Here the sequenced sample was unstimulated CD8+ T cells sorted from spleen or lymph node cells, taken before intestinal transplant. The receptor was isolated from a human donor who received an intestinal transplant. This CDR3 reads CASGTGTYEQYF. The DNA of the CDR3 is TGTGCCAGCGGGACAGGTACCTACGAGCAGTACTTC.